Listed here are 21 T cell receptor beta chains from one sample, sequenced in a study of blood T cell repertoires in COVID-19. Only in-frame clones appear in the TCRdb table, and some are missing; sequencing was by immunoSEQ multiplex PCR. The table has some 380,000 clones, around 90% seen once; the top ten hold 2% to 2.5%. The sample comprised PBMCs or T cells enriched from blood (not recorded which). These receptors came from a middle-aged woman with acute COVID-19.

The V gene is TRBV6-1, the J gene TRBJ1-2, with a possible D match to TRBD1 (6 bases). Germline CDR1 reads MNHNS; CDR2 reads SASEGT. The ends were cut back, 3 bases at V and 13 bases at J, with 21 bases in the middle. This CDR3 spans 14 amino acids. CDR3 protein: CASSDQGKIITPTF. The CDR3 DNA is TGTGCCAGCAGTGACCAGGGGAAAATTATTACTCCCACCTTC.

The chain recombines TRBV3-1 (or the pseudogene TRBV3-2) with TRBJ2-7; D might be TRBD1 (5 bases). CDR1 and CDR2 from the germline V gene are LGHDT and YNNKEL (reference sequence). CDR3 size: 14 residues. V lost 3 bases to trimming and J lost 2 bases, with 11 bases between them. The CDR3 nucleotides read TGTGCCAGCAGCCATCATGACAGACCCTACGAGCAGTACTTC. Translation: CASSHHDRPYEQYF.

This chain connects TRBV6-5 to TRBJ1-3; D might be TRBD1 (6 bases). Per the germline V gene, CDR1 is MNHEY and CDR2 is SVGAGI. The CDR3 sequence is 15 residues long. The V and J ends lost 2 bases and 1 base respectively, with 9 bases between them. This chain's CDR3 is CASSYGRGSGNTIYF. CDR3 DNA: TGTGCCAGCAGTTACGGCAGGGGATCTGGAAACACCATATATTTT.

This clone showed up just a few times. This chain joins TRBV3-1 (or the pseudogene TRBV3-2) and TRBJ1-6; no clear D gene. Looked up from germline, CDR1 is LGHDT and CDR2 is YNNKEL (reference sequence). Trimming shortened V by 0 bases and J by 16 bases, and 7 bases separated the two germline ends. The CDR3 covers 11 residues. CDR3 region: CASSQDWSLHF. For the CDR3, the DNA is TGTGCCAGCAGCCAAGACTGGAGTCTCCACTTT.

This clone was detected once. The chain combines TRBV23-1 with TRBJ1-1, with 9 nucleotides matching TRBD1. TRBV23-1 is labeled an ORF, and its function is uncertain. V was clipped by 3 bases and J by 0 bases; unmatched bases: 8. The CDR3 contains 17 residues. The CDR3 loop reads CASSQEGTGHMNTEAFF. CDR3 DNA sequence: TGCGCCAGCAGTCAGGAAGGGACAGGGCATATGAACACTGAAGCTTTCTTT.

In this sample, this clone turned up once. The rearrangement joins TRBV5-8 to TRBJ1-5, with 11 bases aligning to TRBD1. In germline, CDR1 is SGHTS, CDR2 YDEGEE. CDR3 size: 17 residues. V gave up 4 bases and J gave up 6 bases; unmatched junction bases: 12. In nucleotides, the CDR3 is TGTGCCAGCAGCCGGGACAGGGGGAGCAGGATGGGTCAGCCCCAGCATTTT. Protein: CASSRDRGSRMGQPQHF.

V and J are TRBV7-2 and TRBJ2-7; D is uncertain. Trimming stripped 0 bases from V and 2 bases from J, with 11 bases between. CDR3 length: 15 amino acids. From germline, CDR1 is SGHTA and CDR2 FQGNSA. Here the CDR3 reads CASSLAPGRTYEQYF. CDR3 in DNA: TGTGCCAGCAGCTTAGCGCCTGGCCGAACCTACGAGCAGTACTTC.

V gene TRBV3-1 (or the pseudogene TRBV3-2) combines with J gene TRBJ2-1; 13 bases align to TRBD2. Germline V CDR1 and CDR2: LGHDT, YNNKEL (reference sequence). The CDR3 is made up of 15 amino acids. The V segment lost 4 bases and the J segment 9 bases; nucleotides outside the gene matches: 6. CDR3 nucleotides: TGTGCCAGCAGCCCACGACTAGCGGGGGGTGTTGAGCAGTTCTTC. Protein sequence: CASSPRLAGGVEQFF.

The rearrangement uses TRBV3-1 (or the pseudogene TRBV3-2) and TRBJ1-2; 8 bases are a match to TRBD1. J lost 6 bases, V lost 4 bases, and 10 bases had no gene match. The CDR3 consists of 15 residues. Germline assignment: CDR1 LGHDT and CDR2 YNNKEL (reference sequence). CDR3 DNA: TGTGCCAGCAGCCCAGACAGGGGCCCCTGGAATGGCTACACCTTC. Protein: CASSPDRGPWNGYTF.

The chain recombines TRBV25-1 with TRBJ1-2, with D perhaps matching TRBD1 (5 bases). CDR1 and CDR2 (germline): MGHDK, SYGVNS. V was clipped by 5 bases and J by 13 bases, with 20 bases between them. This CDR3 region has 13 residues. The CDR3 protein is CASSSSSREQGTF. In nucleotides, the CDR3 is TGTGCCAGCAGTTCATCCTCCCGGGAGCAGGGCACCTTC.

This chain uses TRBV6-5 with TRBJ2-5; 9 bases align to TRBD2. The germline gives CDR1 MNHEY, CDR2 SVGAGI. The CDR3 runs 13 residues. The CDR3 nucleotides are TGTGCTGCACAGCGGGGGGTCGTTGAGACCCAGTACTTC. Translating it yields CAAQRGVVETQYF.

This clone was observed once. The CDR3 spells CASSQSGAKREKLFF. The CDR3 nucleotides are TGCGCCAGCAGCCAAAGCGGGGCTAAGCGTGAAAAACTGTTTTTT. The chain couples TRBV4-1 to TRBJ1-4; TRBD1 is a possible D gene (5 bases). This CDR3 comprises 15 residues. V was clipped by 2 bases and J by 7 bases, with 14 bases between them. From germline, CDR1 is MGHRA and CDR2 YSYEKL.

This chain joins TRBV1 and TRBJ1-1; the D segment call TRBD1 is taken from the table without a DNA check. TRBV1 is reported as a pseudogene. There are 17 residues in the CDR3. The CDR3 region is CTSSQDVGDKLNTEAFF. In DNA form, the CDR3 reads TGCACCAGCAGCCAAGATGTCGGGGACAAACTGAACACTGAAGCTTTCTTT.

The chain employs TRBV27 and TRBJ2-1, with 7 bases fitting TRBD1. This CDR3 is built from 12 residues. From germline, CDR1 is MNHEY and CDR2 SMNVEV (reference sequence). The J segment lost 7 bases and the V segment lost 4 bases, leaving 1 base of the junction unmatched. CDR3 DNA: TGTGCCAGCAGTTACAGGGGAAATGAGCAGTTCTTC. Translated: CASSYRGNEQFF.

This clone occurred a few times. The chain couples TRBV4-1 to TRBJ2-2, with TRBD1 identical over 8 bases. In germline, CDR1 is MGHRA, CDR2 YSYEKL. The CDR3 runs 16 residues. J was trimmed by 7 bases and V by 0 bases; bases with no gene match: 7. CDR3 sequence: CASSQEAGGLIGELFF. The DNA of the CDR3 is TGCGCCAGCAGCCAAGAGGCAGGGGGCCTTATCGGGGAGCTGTTTTTT.

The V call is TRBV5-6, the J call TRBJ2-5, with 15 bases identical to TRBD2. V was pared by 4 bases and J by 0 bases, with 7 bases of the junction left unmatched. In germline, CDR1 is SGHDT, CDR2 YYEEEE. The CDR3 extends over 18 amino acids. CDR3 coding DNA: TGTGCCAGCAGCGGCTGGACTAGCGGGGGGGCGTACCAAGAGACCCAGTACTTC. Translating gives CASSGWTSGGAYQETQYF.

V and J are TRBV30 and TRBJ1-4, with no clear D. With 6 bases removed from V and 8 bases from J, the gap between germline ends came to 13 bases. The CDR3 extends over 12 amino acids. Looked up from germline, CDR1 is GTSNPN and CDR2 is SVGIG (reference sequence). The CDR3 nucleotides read TGTGCCTGCGAGAGGGAAGGGGAAAAACTGTTTTTT. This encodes CACEREGEKLFF.

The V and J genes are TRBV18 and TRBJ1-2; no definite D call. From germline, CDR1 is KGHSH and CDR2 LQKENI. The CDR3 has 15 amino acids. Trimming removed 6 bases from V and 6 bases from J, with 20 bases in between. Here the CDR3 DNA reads TGTGCCAGCTCCCAGACGGAGCAAGGGAGGGATGGCTACACCTTC. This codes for CASSQTEQGRDGYTF.

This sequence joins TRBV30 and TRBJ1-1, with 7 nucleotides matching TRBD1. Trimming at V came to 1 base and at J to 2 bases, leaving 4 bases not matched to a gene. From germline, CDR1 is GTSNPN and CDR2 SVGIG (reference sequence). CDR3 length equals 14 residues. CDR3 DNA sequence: TGTGCCTGGAGTGCAGGGACAGCTAACACTGAAGCTTTCTTT. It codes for CAWSAGTANTEAFF.

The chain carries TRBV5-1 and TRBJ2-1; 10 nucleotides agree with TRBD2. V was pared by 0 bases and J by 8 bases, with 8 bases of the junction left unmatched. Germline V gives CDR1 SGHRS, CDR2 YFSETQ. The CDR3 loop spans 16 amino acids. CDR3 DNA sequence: TGCGCCAGCAGCTTGGATACTAGCGGGGTTCCCCATGAGCAGTTCTTC. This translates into CASSLDTSGVPHEQFF.

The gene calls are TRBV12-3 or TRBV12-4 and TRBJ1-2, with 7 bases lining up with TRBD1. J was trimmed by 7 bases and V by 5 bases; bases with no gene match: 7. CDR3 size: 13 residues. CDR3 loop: CASSQQGTRGYTF. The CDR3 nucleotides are TGTGCCAGCAGTCAACAGGGGACTCGTGGCTACACCTTC.